This T cell receptor (beta chain) was documented in a study of T cell responses to AZD1222 COVID-19 vaccine. Notes on the study in general: Repertoires were collected only later (after the peak T cell response had occurred). With dominance at 160-218 and 743-854, vaccine-associated CD4 TCRs spanned spike.

Generated by immunoSEQ multiplex PCR, the TCRdb table keeps only in-frame clones and is missing some. The table includes fewer than 120,000 clones, 81% detected once. Remarks on this clone: Its antigen is still unknown.

With 4 bases clipped from V and 6 bases from J, the junction kept 8 bases outside the gene matches. Germline lookup yields CDR1 MNHEY and CDR2 SVGAGI. There are 15 residues in the CDR3. This receptor was obtained from an adult in good health. The starting material was peripheral blood, obtained on day 0 of AZD1222 vaccination. The chain is built from TRBV6-5 and TRBJ1-1, with 10 nucleotides matching TRBD1. CDR3 DNA sequence: TGTGCCAGCAGTTCGCCGGGACAGGGGATGGCTGAAGCTTTCTTT. Encoded protein: CASSSPGQGMAEAFF.